This T cell receptor beta chain was identified in a study of cytomegalovirus exposure and HLA in healthy donors. Germline CDR1 is SGHDT and CDR2 is YYEEEE. The V and J ends lost 1 base and 2 bases, in that order; junction bases with no gene match: 1. CDR3 length: 15 residues. This clone was counted only a few times. Its antigen is not known. These donors, healthy bone marrow donors, were studied. In the PCR, 60 Vbeta and 13 Jbeta primers were used. Sequenced by immunoSEQ multiplex PCR; TCRdb stores in-frame clones only, minus some. This sample carries roughly 130,000 clones, around 75% of them seen once, and the ten largest clones take around 3.1%. Study-level findings and limits: There were several of the most significant clusters that appeared linked to common viral pathogens in a later analysis. Most likely, a cluster of highly shared sequence variants arose as a sequencing artifact.

This chain joins TRBV5-6 and TRBJ2-7; 12 positions agree with TRBD2. This TCR was recovered from a female donor in good health and CMV-seronegative. The sequenced sample consisted of PBMCs. The CDR3 DNA reads TGTGCCAGCAGCTTGACTAGCGGGAGGCCCTACGAGCAGTACTTC. Protein sequence: CASSLTSGRPYEQYF.